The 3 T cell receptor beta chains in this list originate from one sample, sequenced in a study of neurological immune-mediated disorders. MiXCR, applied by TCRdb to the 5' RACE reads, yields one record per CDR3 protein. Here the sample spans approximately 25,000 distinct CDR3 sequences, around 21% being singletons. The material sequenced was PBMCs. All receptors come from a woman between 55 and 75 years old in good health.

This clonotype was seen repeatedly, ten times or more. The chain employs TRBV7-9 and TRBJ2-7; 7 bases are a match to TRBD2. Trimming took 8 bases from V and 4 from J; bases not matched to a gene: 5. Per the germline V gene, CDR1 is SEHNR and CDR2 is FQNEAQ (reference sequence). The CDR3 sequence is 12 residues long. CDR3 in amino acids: CASALAVYEQYF. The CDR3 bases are TGTGCCAGCGCGCTAGCGGTTTACGAGCAGTACTTC. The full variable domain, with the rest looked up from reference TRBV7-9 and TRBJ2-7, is DTGVSQNPRHKITKRGQNVTFRCDPISEHNRLYWYRQTLGQGPEFLTYFQNEAQLEKSRLLSDRFSAERPKGSFSTLEIQRTEQGDSAMYLCASALAVYEQYFGPGTRLTVT.

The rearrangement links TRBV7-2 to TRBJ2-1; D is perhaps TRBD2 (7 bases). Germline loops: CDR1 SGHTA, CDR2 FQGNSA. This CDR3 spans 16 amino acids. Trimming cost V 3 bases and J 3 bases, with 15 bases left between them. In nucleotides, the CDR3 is TGTGCCAGCAGCTTTAGGGGGGGGAATAACTACAATGAGCAGTTCTTC. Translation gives CASSFRGGNNYNEQFF.

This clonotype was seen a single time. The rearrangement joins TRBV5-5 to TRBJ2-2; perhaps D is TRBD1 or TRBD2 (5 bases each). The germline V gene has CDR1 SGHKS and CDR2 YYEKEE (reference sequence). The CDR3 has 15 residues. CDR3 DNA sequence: TGTACCAACAGCTTGGGAGTGGGGCACACCGGGGAGCTGTTTTTT. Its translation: CTNSLGVGHTGELFF.